A selection of T cell receptor beta chains follows, all from one sample in a study of T cell responses to AZD1222 COVID-19 vaccine. TCRdb's copy holds only in-frame clones and misses some; the assay was immunoSEQ multiplex PCR. The sample carries about 78,000 clones, 85% to 90% recorded once. Sequenced material: peripheral blood, taken 28 days after the second AZD1222 dose. The receptors were sampled from an adult who received the AZD1222 COVID-19 vaccine. Both conserved end residues are part of each CDR3. The order of the fields is V gene, clone size, CDR3 length, J gene, D gene, CDR3 DNA, CDR3 protein. A D gene is named only where the DNA matches it firmly. Part of the rows lack a size; the others show once, few, many or a class for expanded clones.

TRBV5-1,-,14,TRBJ1-4,-,TGCGCCAGCAGCTTGGGGGCAGGGAGTGAAAAACTGTTTTTT,CASSLGAGSEKLFF
TRBV27,-,14,TRBJ1-5,TRBD1,TGTGCCAGCAGACCGGGACAGGCAAATCAGCCCCAGCATTTT,CASRPGQANQPQHF
TRBV3-1/TRBV3-2,-,11,TRBJ2-7,-,TGTGCCAGCAGCCTCTATTACGAGCAGTACTTC,CASSLYYEQYF
TRBV7-9,-,14,TRBJ2-7,TRBD1,TGTGCCAGCAGGGTTCAGACAGGGGCCTACGAGCAGTACTTC,CASRVQTGAYEQYF
TRBV6-5,-,15,TRBJ2-7,TRBD1,TGTGCCAGTACCGCCGGGACAGGGGGCATCTACGAGCAGTACTTC,CASTAGTGGIYEQYF
TRBV19,-,14,TRBJ1-1,-,TGTGCCAGTACCCTGGGGGGAATGAACACTGAAGCTTTCTTT,CASTLGGMNTEAFF
TRBV19,-,16,TRBJ1-1,-,TGTGCCAGTAGTATATCCACCCTTTGGGGGGACACTGAAGCTTTCTTT,CASSISTLWGDTEAFF
TRBV18,-,15,TRBJ1-5,-,TGTGCCAGCTCACCCGAGGGGGTCAGCAATCAGCCCCAGCATTTT,CASSPEGVSNQPQHF
TRBV6-5,-,16,TRBJ1-1,TRBD1,TGTGCCAGCAGTTACCGGTCAACAGGGGTTCTCGCTGAAGCTTTCTTT,CASSYRSTGVLAEAFF
TRBV19,-,15,TRBJ2-7,TRBD1,TGTGCCAGTAGTATAGAAGGGACAGGGGATGGCGAGCAGTACTTC,CASSIEGTGDGEQYF
TRBV7-9,-,14,TRBJ2-5,-,TGTGCCAGCAGCTTCAGGAGCCTACAAGAGACCCAGTACTTC,CASSFRSLQETQYF
TRBV15,-,14,TRBJ2-7,-,TGTGCCACCAGCAGGGGGGGCGGGCTCGACGAGCAGTACTTC,CATSRGGGLDEQYF
TRBV6-2/TRBV6-3,-,15,TRBJ1-6,TRBD1,TGTGCCAGCAGTTACAGGACAGGGGATTATTCACCCCTCCACTTT,CASSYRTGDYSPLHF
TRBV9,-,13,TRBJ1-1,-,TGTGCCAGCACGGGGGCGTTGGGGACTGAAGCTTTCTTT,CASTGALGTEAFF
TRBV7-2,-,16,TRBJ1-1,TRBD1,TGTGCCAGCAGCTTCCTACCCGGGACAGGGGACACTGAAGCTTTCTTT,CASSFLPGTGDTEAFF
TRBV27,-,16,TRBJ1-2,TRBD1,TGTGCCAGCAGCTCTGGGGGGAGGGGGCCCTACTATGGCTACACCTTC,CASSSGGRGPYYGYTF
TRBV9,-,15,TRBJ1-2,-,TGTGCCAGCAGCGTAGGTGCAGCTCTTGTCTATGGCTACACCTTC,CASSVGAALVYGYTF
TRBV6-2/TRBV6-3,-,14,TRBJ1-5,-,TGTGCCAGCAGCCAAATCTATAGCAATCAGCCCCAGCATTTT,CASSQIYSNQPQHF
TRBV2,-,14,TRBJ1-1,-,TGTGCCAGCAGTGAAGCCCAACTAGGCACTGAAGCTTTCTTT,CASSEAQLGTEAFF
TRBV7-9,-,13,TRBJ2-1,-,TGTGCCAGCACGATTATTGGGGGCCATGAGCAGTTCTTC,CASTIIGGHEQFF
TRBV28,-,14,TRBJ1-4,-,TGTGCCAGCAGTACCGACAGATATAATGAAAAACTGTTTTTT,CASSTDRYNEKLFF
TRBV24-1,-,13,TRBJ2-1,-,TGTGCCACCAGTGAGTCAGGGGCAAATGAGCAGTTCTTC,CATSESGANEQFF
TRBV9,-,15,TRBJ1-6,-,TGTGCCAGCAGCGTGCAGGGAGAGGTTAATTCACCCCTCCACTTT,CASSVQGEVNSPLHF
TRBV7-8,-,11,TRBJ1-3,-,TGTGCCAGCAGCCCGGGCCACACCATATATTTT,CASSPGHTIYF
TRBV18,-,14,TRBJ1-5,-,TGTGCCAGCTCACCCCAGGAGAGCAATCAGCCCCAGCATTTT,CASSPQESNQPQHF
TRBV5-4,-,16,TRBJ1-3,-,TGTGCCAGCAGCTTGCCCGGCGGCAACTCTGGAAACACCATATATTTT,CASSLPGGNSGNTIYF
TRBV12-3/TRBV12-4,-,11,TRBJ2-5,-,TGTGCCAGTGCCGCCATAGAGACCCAGTACTTC,CASAAIETQYF
TRBV4-2,once,20,TRBJ2-3,-,TGTGCCAGCAGCCAAAGGGGGGCCAGAGGTTCTAGGAAAAGCACAGATACGCAGTATTTT,CASSQRGARGSRKSTDTQYF
TRBV28,-,17,TRBJ1-5,TRBD1,TGTGCCAGCAGTCTGGGGACAGCCCTGCTGGGCAATCAGCCCCAGCATTTT,CASSLGTALLGNQPQHF
TRBV7-9,-,16,TRBJ2-1,TRBD1,TGTGCCAGCAGCTCGACGACAGGGGCAAATATCAATGAGCAGTTCTTC,CASSSTTGANINEQFF
TRBV5-8,-,13,TRBJ1-2,TRBD1,TGTGCCAGCATACACAGGGGAATGCGGGGCTACACCTTC,CASIHRGMRGYTF
TRBV19,-,15,TRBJ2-1,TRBD2,TGTGCCAGTAGTATAAGGGACTACTCCTACAATGAGCAGTTCTTC,CASSIRDYSYNEQFF
TRBV11-2,-,15,TRBJ2-5,TRBD1,TGTGCCAGCAGCTTAGTGAGGGACAGCCGGGAGACCCAGTACTTC,CASSLVRDSRETQYF
TRBV11-2,-,17,TRBJ1-2,TRBD1,TGTGCCAGCAGCCAAGATTACAGGGGGACAGGGGGCTATGGCTACACCTTC,CASSQDYRGTGGYGYTF
TRBV7-2,-,14,TRBJ2-7,-,TGTGCCAGCAGCTATGACACGTTCTCCTACGAGCAGTACTTC,CASSYDTFSYEQYF
TRBV5-1,few,14,TRBJ2-7,TRBD2,TGCGCCAGCAGCTTGGCCGGACTAGCGGGTGAGCAGTACTTC,CASSLAGLAGEQYF
TRBV27,-,13,TRBJ1-2,TRBD1,TGTGCCAGCAGTTTAGGACAGGGGGGTGGCTACACCTTC,CASSLGQGGGYTF
TRBV11-1,-,15,TRBJ1-6,TRBD1,TGTGCCAGCAGCTCGCGGACAGGTTATAATTCACCCCTCCACTTT,CASSSRTGYNSPLHF
TRBV6-5,-,12,TRBJ1-3,-,TGTGCCAGCAAGGCCGGGAGAAACACCATATATTTT,CASKAGRNTIYF
TRBV5-1,-,13,TRBJ1-4,-,TGCGCCAGCAGCTTGGAAAATGGGGAAAAACTGTTTTTT,CASSLENGEKLFF
TRBV7-2,-,15,TRBJ1-1,-,TGTGCCAGCAGCTCAGGGTTGACGAAGAACACTGAAGCTTTCTTT,CASSSGLTKNTEAFF
TRBV10-3,-,16,TRBJ2-7,TRBD2,TGTGCCATCAGTGGACCAAGCGGGGGGGCCGTGTACGAGCAGTACTTC,CAISGPSGGAVYEQYF
TRBV5-1,few,15,TRBJ1-1,-,TGCGCCAGCAGCAGAGATCAGGGCGGAGGAGTTGAAGCTTTCTTT,CASSRDQGGGVEAFF
TRBV18,-,16,TRBJ2-1,TRBD2,TGTGCCAGCTCACTAACCGGGACTAGCGGTGCCAATGAGCAGTTCTTC,CASSLTGTSGANEQFF
TRBV2,-,13,TRBJ1-2,-,TGTGCCAGCAGTGACGGGGATGGCTATGGCTACACCTTC,CASSDGDGYGYTF
TRBV7-9,-,16,TRBJ2-3,-,TGTGCCAGCAGCCCCAGACTGGGAGAAGTGGGAGATACGCAGTATTTT,CASSPRLGEVGDTQYF
TRBV11-2,-,15,TRBJ1-5,TRBD1,TGTGCCAGCAGCTTAGGAGGGACAGGGGGACAGCCCCAGCATTTT,CASSLGGTGGQPQHF